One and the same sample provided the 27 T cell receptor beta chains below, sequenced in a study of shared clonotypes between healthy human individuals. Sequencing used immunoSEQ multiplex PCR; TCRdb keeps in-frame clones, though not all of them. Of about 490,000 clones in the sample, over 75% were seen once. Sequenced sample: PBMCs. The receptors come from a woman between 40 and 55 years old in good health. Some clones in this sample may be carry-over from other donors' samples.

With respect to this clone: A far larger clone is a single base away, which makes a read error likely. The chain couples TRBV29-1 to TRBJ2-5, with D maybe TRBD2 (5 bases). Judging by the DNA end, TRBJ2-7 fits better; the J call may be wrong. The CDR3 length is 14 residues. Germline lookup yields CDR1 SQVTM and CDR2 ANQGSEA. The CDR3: CSVEVLTDYYEQYF. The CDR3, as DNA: TGCAGCGTTGAGGTGTTGACTGACTACTACGAGCAGTACTTC.

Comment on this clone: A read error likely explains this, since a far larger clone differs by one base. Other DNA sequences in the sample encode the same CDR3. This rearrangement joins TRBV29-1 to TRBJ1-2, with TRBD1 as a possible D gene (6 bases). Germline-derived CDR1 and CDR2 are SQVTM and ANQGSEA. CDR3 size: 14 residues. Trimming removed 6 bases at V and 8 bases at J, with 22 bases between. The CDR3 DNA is TGCAGCGTGGTCGAAGGCGGGGGCGGTTTGGGCTACACCTTC. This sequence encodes CSVVEGGGGLGYTF.

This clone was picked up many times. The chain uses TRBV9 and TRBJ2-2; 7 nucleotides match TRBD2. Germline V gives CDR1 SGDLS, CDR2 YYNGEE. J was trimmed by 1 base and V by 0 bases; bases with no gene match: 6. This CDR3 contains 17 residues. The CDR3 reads CASSVAAGVQNTGELFF. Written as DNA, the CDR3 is TGTGCCAGCAGCGTAGCTGCGGGAGTGCAGAACACCGGGGAGCTGTTTTTT.

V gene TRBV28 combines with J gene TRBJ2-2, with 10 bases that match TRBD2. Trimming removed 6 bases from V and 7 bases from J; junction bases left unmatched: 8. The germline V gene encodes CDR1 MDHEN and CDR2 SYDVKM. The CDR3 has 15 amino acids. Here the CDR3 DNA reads TGTGCCAGCAGAGTGCTAGCGGGGGCCAGCGGGGAGCTGTTTTTT. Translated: CASRVLAGASGELFF.

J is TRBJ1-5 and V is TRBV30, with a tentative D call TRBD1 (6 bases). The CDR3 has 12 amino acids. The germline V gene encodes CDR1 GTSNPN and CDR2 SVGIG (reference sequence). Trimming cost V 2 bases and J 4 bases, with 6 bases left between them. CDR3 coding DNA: TGTGCCTGGAGTACAGGGAATCAGCCCCAGCATTTT. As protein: CAWSTGNQPQHF.

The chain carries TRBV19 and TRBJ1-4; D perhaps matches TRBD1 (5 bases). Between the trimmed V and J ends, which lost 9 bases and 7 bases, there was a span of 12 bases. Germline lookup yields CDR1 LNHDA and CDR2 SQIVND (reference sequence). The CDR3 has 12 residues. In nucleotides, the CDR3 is TGTGCCAGCCAGGGTGACGGTGAAAAACTGTTTTTT. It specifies CASQGDGEKLFF.

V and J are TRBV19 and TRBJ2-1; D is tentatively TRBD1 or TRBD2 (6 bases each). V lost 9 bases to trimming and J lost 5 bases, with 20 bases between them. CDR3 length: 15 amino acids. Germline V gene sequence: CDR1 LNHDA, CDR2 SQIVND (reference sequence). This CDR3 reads CASSWGAGTHNEQFF. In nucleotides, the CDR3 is TGTGCCAGCTCCTGGGGGGCTGGTACACACAATGAGCAGTTCTTC. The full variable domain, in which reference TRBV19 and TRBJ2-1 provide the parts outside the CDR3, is DGGITQSPKYLFRKEGQNVTLSCEQNLNHDAMYWYRQDPGQGLRLIYYSQIVNDFQKGDIAEGYSVSREKKESFPLTVTSAQKNPTAFYLCASSWGAGTHNEQFFGPGTRLTVL.

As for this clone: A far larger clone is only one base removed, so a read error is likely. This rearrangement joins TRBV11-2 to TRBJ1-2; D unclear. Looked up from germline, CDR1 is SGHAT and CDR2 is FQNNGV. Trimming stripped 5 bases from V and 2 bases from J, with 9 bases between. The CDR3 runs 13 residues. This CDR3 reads CASSPTWNYGYTF. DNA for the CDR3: TGTGCCAGCAGCCCGACATGGAACTATGGCTACACCTTC.

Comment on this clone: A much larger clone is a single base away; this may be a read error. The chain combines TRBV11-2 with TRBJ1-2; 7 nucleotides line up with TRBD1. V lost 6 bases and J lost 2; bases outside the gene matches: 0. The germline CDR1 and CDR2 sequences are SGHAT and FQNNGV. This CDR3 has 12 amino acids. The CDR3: CASRTGNYGYTF. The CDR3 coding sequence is TGTGCCAGCAGGACAGGGAACTATGGCTACACCTTC.

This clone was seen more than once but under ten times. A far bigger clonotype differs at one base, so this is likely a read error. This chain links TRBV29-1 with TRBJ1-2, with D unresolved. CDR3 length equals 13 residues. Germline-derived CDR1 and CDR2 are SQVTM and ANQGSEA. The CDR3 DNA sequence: TGCAGCGCATACAGACAAACTAACTATTGCTACACCTTC. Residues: CSAYRQTNYCYTF.

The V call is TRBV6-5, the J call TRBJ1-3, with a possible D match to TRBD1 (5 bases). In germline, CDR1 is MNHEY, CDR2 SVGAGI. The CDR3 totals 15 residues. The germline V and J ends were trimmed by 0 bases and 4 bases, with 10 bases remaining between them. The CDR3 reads CASSYSGTAGNTIYF. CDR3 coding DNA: TGTGCCAGCAGTTACTCCGGGACGGCCGGAAACACCATATATTTT.

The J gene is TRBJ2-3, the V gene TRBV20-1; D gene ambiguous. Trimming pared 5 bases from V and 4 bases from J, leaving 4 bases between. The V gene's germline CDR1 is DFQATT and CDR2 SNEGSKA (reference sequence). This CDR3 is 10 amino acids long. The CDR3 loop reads CSARSDTQYF. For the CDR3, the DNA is TGCAGTGCTCGATCAGATACGCAGTATTTT.

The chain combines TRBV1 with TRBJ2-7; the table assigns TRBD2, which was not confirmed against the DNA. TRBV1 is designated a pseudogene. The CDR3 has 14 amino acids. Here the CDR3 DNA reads TGCACCAGCAGTCGCGGGGATGGGCCCCACGAGCAGTACTTC. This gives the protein CTSSRGDGPHEQYF.

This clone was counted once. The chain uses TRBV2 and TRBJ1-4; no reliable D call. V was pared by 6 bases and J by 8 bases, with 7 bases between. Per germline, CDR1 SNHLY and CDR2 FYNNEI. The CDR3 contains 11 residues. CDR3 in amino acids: CASRSPEKLFF. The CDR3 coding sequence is TGTGCCAGCAGGTCCCCGGAAAAACTGTTTTTT.

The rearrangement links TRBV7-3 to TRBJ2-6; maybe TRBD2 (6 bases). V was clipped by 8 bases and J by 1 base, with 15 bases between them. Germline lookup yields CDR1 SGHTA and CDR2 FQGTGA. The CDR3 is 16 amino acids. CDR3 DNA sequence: TGTGCCAGCGGAGGGAGTCTGGGATCTGGGGCCAACGTCCTGACTTTC. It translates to CASGGSLGSGANVLTF.

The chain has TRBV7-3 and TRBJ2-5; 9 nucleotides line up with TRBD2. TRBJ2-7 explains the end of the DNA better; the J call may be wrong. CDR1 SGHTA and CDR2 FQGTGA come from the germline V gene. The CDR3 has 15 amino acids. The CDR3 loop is CASSLNLAGVGEQYF. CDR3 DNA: TGTGCCAGCAGCTTAAACTTAGCGGGAGTTGGCGAGCAGTACTTC.

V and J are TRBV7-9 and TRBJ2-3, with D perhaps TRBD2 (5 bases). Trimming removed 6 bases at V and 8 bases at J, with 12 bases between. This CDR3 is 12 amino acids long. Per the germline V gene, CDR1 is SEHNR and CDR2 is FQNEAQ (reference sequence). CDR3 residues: CASSYTGTTQYF. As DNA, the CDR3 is TGTGCCAGCAGTTATACGGGAACTACGCAGTATTTT.

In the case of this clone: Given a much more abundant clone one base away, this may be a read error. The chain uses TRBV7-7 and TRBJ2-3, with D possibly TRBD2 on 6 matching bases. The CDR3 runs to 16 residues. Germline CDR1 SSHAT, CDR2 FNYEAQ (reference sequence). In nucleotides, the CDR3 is TGTGCCAGCATCTTATCCCCCGGCGGGAACACAGATACGCAGTATTTT. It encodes CASILSPGGNTDTQYF.

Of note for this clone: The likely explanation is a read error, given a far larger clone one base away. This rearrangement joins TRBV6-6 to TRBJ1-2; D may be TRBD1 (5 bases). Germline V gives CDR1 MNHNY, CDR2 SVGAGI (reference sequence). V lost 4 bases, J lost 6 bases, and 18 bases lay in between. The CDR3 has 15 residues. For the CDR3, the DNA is TGTGCCAGCAGTTGCTTCTCAGGGCACCAGAATGGCTACACCTTC. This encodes CASSCFSGHQNGYTF.

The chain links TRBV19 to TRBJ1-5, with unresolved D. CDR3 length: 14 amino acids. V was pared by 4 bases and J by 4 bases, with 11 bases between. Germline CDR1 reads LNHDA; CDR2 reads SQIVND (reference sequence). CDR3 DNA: TGTGCCAGTAGTACACAGAAGGGTAATCAGCCCCAGCATTTT. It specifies CASSTQKGNQPQHF. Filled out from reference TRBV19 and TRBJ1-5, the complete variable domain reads DGGITQSPKYLFRKEGQNVTLSCEQNLNHDAMYWYRQDPGQGLRLIYYSQIVNDFQKGDIAEGYSVSREKKESFPLTVTSAQKNPTAFYLCASSTQKGNQPQHFGDGTRLSIL.

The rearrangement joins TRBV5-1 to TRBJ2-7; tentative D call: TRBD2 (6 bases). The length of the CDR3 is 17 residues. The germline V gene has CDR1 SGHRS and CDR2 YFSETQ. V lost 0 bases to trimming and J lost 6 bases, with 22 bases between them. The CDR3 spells CASSLAREGSGLFEQYF. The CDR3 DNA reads TGCGCCAGCAGCTTGGCCAGAGAAGGTAGCGGACTCTTCGAGCAGTACTTC.

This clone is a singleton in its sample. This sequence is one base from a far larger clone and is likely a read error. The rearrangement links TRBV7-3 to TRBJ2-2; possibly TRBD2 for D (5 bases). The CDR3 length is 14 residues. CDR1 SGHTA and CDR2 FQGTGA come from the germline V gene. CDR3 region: CASSLGSSAGELSF. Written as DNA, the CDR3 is TGTGCCAGCAGCTTAGGGAGTAGCGCCGGGGAGCTGTCTTTT.

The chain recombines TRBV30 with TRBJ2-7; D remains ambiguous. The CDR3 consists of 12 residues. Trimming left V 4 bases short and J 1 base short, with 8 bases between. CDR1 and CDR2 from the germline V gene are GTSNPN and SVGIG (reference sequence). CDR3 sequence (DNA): TGTGCCTGGAATATTGGATCCTACGAGCAGTACTTC. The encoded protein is CAWNIGSYEQYF.

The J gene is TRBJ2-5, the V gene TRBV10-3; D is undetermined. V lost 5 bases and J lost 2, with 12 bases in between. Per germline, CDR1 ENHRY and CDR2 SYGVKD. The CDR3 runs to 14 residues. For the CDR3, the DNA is TGTGCCATCAGTTCGGCCACCCCACAAGAGACCCAGTACTTC. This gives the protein CAISSATPQETQYF.

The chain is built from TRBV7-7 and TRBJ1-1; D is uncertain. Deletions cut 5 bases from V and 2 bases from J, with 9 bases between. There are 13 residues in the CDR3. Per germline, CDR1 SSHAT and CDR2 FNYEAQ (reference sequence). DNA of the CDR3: TGTGCCAGCAGCCACGACCCAAACACTGAAGCTTTCTTT. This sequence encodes CASSHDPNTEAFF.

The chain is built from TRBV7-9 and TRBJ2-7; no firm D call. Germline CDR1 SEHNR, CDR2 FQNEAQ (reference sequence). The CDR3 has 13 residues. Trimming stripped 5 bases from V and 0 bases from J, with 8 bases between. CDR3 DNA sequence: TGTGCCAGCAGCCCTTTGGGCTCCTACGAGCAGTACTTC. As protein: CASSPLGSYEQYF.

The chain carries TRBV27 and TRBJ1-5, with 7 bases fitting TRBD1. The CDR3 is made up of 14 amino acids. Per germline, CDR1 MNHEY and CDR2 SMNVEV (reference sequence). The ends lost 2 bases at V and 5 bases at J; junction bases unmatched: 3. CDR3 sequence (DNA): TGTGCCAGCAGTTTAGTAGGGGGCGATCAGCCCCAGCATTTT. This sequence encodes CASSLVGGDQPQHF.